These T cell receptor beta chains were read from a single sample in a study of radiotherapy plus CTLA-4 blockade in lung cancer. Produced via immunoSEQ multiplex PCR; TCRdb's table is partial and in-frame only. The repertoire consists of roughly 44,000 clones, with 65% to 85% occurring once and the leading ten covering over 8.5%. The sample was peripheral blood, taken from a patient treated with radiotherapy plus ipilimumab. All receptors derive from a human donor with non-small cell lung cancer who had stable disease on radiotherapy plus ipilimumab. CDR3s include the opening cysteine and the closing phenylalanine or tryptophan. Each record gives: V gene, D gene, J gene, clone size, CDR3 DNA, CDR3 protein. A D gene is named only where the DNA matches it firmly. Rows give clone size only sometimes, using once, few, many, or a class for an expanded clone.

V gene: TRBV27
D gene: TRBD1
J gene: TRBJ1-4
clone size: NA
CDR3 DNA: TGTGCCAGCAGTCCGGACAGGGCTAAACTGTTTTTT
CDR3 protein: CASSPDRAKLFF

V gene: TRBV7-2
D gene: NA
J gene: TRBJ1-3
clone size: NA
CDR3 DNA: TGTGCCAGCAGCTTAGGGGTCTCTGGAAACACCATATATTTT
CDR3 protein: CASSLGVSGNTIYF

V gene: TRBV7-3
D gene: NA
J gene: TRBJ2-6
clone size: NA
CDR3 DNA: TGTGCCAGCAGCTTATTTCCCCCAGAGACAGGAGGACAATCTGGGGCCAACGTCCTGACTTTC
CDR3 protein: CASSLFPPETGGQSGANVLTF

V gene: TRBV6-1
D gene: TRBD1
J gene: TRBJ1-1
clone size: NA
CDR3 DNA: TGTGCCAGCAGTGACCAGGGGGCAGGCACTGAAGCTTTCTTT
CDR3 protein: CASSDQGAGTEAFF

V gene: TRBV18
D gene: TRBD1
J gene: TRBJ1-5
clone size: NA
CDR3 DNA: TGTGCCAGCTCACAGCAACAGGGGAAGGGCAATCAGCCCCAGCATTTT
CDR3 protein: CASSQQQGKGNQPQHF

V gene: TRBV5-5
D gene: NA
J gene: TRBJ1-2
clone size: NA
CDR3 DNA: TGTGCCAGCAGCTTGGCCAGGGGCGGGTTTCACGGCTACACCTTC
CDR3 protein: CASSLARGGFHGYTF

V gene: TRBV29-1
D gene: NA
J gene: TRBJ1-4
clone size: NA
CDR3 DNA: TGCAGCGTTGAGGAGCAGGTTTCGGGAAAACTGTTTTTT
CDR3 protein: CSVEEQVSGKLFF

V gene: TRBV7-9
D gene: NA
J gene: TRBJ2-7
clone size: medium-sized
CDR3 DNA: TGTGCCAGCAGCCGACCCACAACCTACGAGCAGTACTTC
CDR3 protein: CASSRPTTYEQYF

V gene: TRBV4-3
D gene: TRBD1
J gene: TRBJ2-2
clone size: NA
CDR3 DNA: TGCGCCAGCAGCCCACAGGGGGCGTACACCGGGGAGCTGTTTTTT
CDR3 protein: CASSPQGAYTGELFF

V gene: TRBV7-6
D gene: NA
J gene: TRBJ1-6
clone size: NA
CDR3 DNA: TGTGCCAGCAGCCTCACCTCCGGCTCACCCCTCCACTTT
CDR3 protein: CASSLTSGSPLHF

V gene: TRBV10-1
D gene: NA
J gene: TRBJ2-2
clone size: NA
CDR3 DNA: TGCGCCAGCAGGGACACCCACACCGGGGAGCTGTTTTTT
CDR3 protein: CASRDTHTGELFF

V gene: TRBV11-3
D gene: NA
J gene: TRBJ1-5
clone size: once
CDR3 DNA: TGTGCCAGCAGCTTAGCGGTAAATAGCAATCAGCCCCAGCATTTT
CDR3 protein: CASSLAVNSNQPQHF

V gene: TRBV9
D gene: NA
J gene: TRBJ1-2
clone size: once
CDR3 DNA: TGTGCCAGCAGCGTAGGACAGGCTCCTAACTATGGCTACACCTTC
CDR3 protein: CASSVGQAPNYGYTF

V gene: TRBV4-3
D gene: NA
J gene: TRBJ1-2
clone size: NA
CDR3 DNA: TGCGCCAGCAGCCAAGATCTCCCAGGGATCTCTGGCTACACCTTC
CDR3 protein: CASSQDLPGISGYTF

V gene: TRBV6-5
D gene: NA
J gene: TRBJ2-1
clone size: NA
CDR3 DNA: TGTGCCAGCAGTTACTCTCCAAATGAGCAGTTCTTC
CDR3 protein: CASSYSPNEQFF

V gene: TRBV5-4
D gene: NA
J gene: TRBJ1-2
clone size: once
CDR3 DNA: TGTGCCAGCAGCCGTGGGACAATCAACTATGGCTACACCTTC
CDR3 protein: CASSRGTINYGYTF

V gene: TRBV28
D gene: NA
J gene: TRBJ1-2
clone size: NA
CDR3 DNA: TGTGCCAGCAGTTCGGATAACCTGGCCTATGGCTACACCTTC
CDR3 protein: CASSSDNLAYGYTF

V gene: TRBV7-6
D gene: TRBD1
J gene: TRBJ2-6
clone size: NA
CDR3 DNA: TGTGCCAGCAGCATAGCGGGACAGGGGGAATCTGGGGCCAACGTCCTGACTTTC
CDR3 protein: CASSIAGQGESGANVLTF

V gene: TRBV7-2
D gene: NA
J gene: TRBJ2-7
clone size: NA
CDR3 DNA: TGTGCCAGCACCAAAGGGGGGGGCCGCTACGAGCAGTACTTC
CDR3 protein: CASTKGGGRYEQYF

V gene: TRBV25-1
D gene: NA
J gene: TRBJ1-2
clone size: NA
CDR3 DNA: TGTGCCAGCAGTGACCCGGGCCGCTCAAGGGGCTACACCTTC
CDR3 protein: CASSDPGRSRGYTF

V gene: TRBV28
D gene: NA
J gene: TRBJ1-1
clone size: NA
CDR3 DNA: TGTGCCGCGGGGGGCCAGAACACTGAAGCTTTCTTT
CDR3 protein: CAAGGQNTEAFF

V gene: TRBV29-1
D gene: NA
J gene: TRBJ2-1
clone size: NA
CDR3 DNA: TGCAGCGTTCCGGGCCTAAGGAACAATGAGCAGTTCTTC
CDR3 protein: CSVPGLRNNEQFF

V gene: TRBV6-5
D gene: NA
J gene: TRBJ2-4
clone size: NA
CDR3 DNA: TGTGCCAGCAGTGAGGGCGGGATTCAAAACATTCAGTACTTC
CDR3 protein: CASSEGGIQNIQYF

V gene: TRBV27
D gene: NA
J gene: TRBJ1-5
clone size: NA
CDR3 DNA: TGTGCCAGCAGTTTATTCGGCCCCACAGGTTATAGCAATCAGCCCCAGCATTTT
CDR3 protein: CASSLFGPTGYSNQPQHF

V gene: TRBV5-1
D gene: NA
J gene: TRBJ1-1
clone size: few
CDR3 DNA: TGCGCCAGCAGCTTGGACGGAGCAGGGGCTGTGGCTTTCTTT
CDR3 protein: CASSLDGAGAVAFF

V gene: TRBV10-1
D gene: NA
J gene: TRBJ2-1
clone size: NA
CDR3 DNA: TGCGCCAGCAGTGAGAGAGGTAGTCTTCCGGCCTACAATGAGCAGTTCTTC
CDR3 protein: CASSERGSLPAYNEQFF

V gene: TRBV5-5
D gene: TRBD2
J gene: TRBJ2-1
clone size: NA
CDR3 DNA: TGTGCCAGCAGCCAAAGCGGGGGGGCCGTAAATGAGCAGTTCTTC
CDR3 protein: CASSQSGGAVNEQFF

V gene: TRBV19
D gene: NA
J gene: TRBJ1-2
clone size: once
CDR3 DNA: TGTGCCAGTAGTATGGTGGGACCTCTGGTTTTTGACTATGGCTACACCTTC
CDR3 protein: CASSMVGPLVFDYGYTF